This T cell receptor beta chain was retrieved from a study of beta chain features in type 1 diabetes. Study-level findings and limits: Naive, central memory and regulatory TCRB repertoires appeared more similar among patients than healthy donors.

The CDR3 has 14 amino acids. In germline, CDR1 is SEHNR, CDR2 FQNEAQ (reference sequence). V dropped 5 bases and J dropped 7 bases, with 14 bases sitting between them. Every isolated RNA sample was fully reverse transcribed, so sequencing captured expressed TCRB transcripts. Assay: immunoSEQ multiplex PCR; the TCRdb copy retains only in-frame clones and omits some. The sample consists of about 240,000 clones, less than 35% of them appearing once. A word on this clone: Its antigen remains unknown.

The chain carries TRBV7-9 and TRBJ1-4; tentative D call: TRBD1 (6 bases). The clonotype was recovered from a man aged 25 to 40 in good health. Specimen: central memory CD4+ T cells from blood. Written as DNA, the CDR3 is TGTGCCAGCAGCCGACGACAGGAAGGTGAAAAACTGTTTTTT. As protein: CASSRRQEGEKLFF.